This is a list of T cell receptor beta chains from one sample in a study of T cell repertoires in cytomegalovirus infection. TCRdb reprocessed the reads with MiXCR, giving one entry per CDR3 protein. This sample has 450,000 to 600,000 distinct CDR3 sequences, with approximately 11% found just once. Sequencing used PBMCs. Receptors were obtained from a human donor in good health (CMV status not recorded). Some clones in this sample may be carry-over from other donors' samples. The CDR3 runs from the conserved cysteine through the conserved F or W. Each record gives: clone size, J gene, D gene, CDR3 length, V gene, CDR3 protein, CDR3 DNA. D genes are given only for firm matches. The listing skips clone size in some rows; elsewhere it reads once, few, many or a size class.

size: many
J: TRBJ1-2
D: NA
length: 14
V: TRBV7-2
CDR3: CASSQGGAWYGYTF
DNA: TGTGCCAGCAGCCAAGGGGGAGCGTGGTATGGCTACACCTTC

size: many
J: TRBJ1-6
D: NA
length: 13
V: TRBV12-3/TRBV12-4
CDR3: CASSLLGGQPLHF
DNA: TGTGCCAGCAGTTTGCTGGGGGGACAACCCCTCCACTTT

size: many
J: TRBJ1-1
D: NA
length: 15
V: TRBV3-1
CDR3: CASSQDNSLNTEAFF
DNA: TGTGCCAGCAGCCAAGATAACAGCCTGAACACTGAAGCTTTCTTT

size: NA
J: TRBJ1-6
D: NA
length: 15
V: TRBV10-3
CDR3: CAISEEETDNSPLHF
DNA: TGTGCCATCAGTGAGGAGGAAACGGATAATTCACCCCTCCACTTT

size: NA
J: TRBJ2-7
D: TRBD2
length: 14
V: TRBV20-1
CDR3: CSASRSGGGRWQYF
DNA: TGCAGTGCTAGTCGGAGCGGGGGGGGTAGATGGCAGTACTTC

size: NA
J: TRBJ1-1
D: NA
length: 14
V: TRBV3-1
CDR3: CASSSTGNNTEAFF
DNA: TGTGCCAGCAGCTCTACAGGTAACAACACTGAAGCTTTCTTT

size: few
J: TRBJ2-1
D: TRBD2
length: 13
V: TRBV18
CDR3: CASSPGGEHEQFF
DNA: TGTGCCAGCTCACCGGGAGGGGAGCATGAGCAGTTCTTC

size: many
J: TRBJ2-7
D: TRBD2
length: 19
V: TRBV7-8
CDR3: CASSESGGTRTSGKYEQYF
DNA: TGTGCCAGCAGCGAATCGGGGGGGACCCGGACTAGCGGGAAATACGAGCAGTACTTC

size: many
J: TRBJ2-7
D: NA
length: 13
V: TRBV7-9
CDR3: CASSIYQGGEQYF
DNA: TGTGCCAGCAGTATATACCAGGGCGGCGAGCAGTACTTC

size: few
J: TRBJ1-5
D: NA
length: 15
V: TRBV2
CDR3: CASSRSPGSYQPQHF
DNA: TGTGCCAGCAGTCGGTCCCCAGGGAGCTATCAGCCCCAGCATTTT

size: many
J: TRBJ1-5
D: NA
length: 18
V: TRBV7-8
CDR3: CASSLKPFGTRENQPQHF
DNA: TGTGCCAGCAGCTTAAAACCCTTCGGGACAAGGGAAAATCAGCCCCAGCATTTT

size: many
J: TRBJ1-5
D: NA
length: 16
V: TRBV5-1
CDR3: CASSLSPGDSNQPQHF
DNA: TGCGCCAGCAGCTTGTCTCCAGGGGATAGCAATCAGCCCCAGCATTTT

size: few
J: TRBJ2-6
D: NA
length: 14
V: TRBV19
CDR3: CATMEGPGANVLTF
DNA: TGTGCCACTATGGAGGGCCCTGGGGCCAACGTCCTGACTTTC

size: NA
J: TRBJ1-6
D: NA
length: 14
V: TRBV19
CDR3: CASNRDGPNSPLHF
DNA: TGTGCCAGTAACCGGGACGGCCCAAATTCACCCCTCCACTTT

size: NA
J: TRBJ2-1
D: NA
length: 13
V: TRBV20-1
CDR3: CSAIGPPGHEQFF
DNA: TGCAGTGCTATCGGACCCCCGGGACACGAGCAGTTCTTC

size: few
J: TRBJ2-7
D: NA
length: 16
V: TRBV27
CDR3: CASSLTFEQASQGQYF
DNA: TGTGCCAGCAGTTTAACATTTGAGCAGGCGTCCCAGGGGCAGTACTTC

size: few
J: TRBJ2-1
D: NA
length: 15
V: TRBV20-1
CDR3: CSALGQPPSYNEQFF
DNA: TGCAGTGCTCTAGGGCAACCACCTTCCTACAATGAGCAGTTCTTC

size: many
J: TRBJ1-5
D: NA
length: 15
V: TRBV28
CDR3: CASRGAGGRNQPQHF
DNA: TGTGCCAGCAGGGGGGCCGGGGGTCGCAATCAGCCCCAGCATTTT

size: many
J: TRBJ2-3
D: TRBD2
length: 14
V: TRBV30
CDR3: CARTVAGVTDTQYF
DNA: TGTGCCCGAACGGTGGCGGGAGTAACAGATACGCAGTATTTT

size: many
J: TRBJ1-2
D: TRBD1
length: 13
V: TRBV20-1
CDR3: CSARMTGGHGYTF
DNA: TGCAGTGCTAGGATGACAGGGGGCCATGGCTACACCTTC

size: many
J: TRBJ2-2
D: NA
length: 14
V: TRBV28
CDR3: CASSPPNRAGELFF
DNA: TGTGCCAGCAGTCCTCCCAACAGGGCCGGGGAGCTGTTTTTT

size: many
J: TRBJ1-2
D: NA
length: 16
V: TRBV11-3
CDR3: CASSSRLGEGDYGYTF
DNA: TGTGCCAGCAGCTCAAGGTTGGGGGAGGGGGACTATGGCTACACCTTC

size: few
J: TRBJ2-1
D: NA
length: 16
V: TRBV5-5
CDR3: CASSFATASSYNEQFF
DNA: TGTGCCAGCAGCTTTGCGACAGCAAGCTCCTACAATGAGCAGTTCTTC

size: few
J: TRBJ1-4
D: NA
length: 17
V: TRBV6-6
CDR3: CASSYSTGRGTNEKLFF
DNA: TGTGCCAGCAGTTACTCGACGGGCAGGGGAACTAATGAAAAACTGTTTTTT

size: many
J: TRBJ2-3
D: TRBD1
length: 15
V: TRBV4-1
CDR3: CASSEAGGMTDTQYF
DNA: TGCGCCAGCAGCGAAGCAGGGGGCATGACAGATACGCAGTATTTT

size: NA
J: TRBJ2-5
D: TRBD1
length: 15
V: TRBV3-1
CDR3: CASSPRGGTGETQYF
DNA: TGTGCCAGCAGCCCGAGGGGGGGGACAGGGGAGACCCAGTACTTC

size: many
J: TRBJ2-3
D: NA
length: 15
V: TRBV7-6
CDR3: CASSRLDLRADTQYF
DNA: TGTGCCAGCAGCCGTTTGGACCTGAGGGCAGATACGCAGTATTTT

size: few
J: TRBJ2-7
D: NA
length: 15
V: TRBV15
CDR3: CATSRDRARAYEQYF
DNA: TGTGCCACCAGCAGAGATAGAGCCAGAGCCTACGAGCAGTACTTC

size: few
J: TRBJ2-7
D: TRBD1
length: 16
V: TRBV19
CDR3: CASNRSRDRGPHEQYF
DNA: TGTGCCAGTAATAGGAGCCGGGACAGGGGACCCCACGAGCAGTACTTC

size: many
J: TRBJ2-3
D: TRBD1
length: 15
V: TRBV27
CDR3: CASSLRDRASDTQYF
DNA: TGTGCCAGCAGTTTGAGGGACAGGGCCTCAGATACGCAGTATTTT

size: many
J: TRBJ1-6
D: TRBD1
length: 15
V: TRBV6-6
CDR3: CASSLRQGDNSPLHF
DNA: TGTGCCAGCAGTTTAAGACAGGGGGATAATTCACCCCTCCACTTT

size: many
J: TRBJ1-2
D: TRBD1
length: 14
V: TRBV19
CDR3: CASTAVPGQGRHTF
DNA: TGTGCCAGTACCGCAGTCCCGGGACAGGGAAGGCACACCTTC

size: few
J: TRBJ1-5
D: NA
length: 15
V: TRBV19
CDR3: CASSDTIYSNQPQHF
DNA: TGTGCCAGTAGTGATACAATTTATAGCAATCAGCCCCAGCATTTT

size: NA
J: TRBJ1-1
D: TRBD1
length: 15
V: TRBV12-3/TRBV12-4
CDR3: CASSTNRGTNTEAFF
DNA: TGTGCCAGCAGTACTAACAGGGGGACGAACACTGAAGCTTTCTTT

size: many
J: TRBJ2-2
D: TRBD2
length: 16
V: TRBV7-3
CDR3: CASPGLAGGWAGELFF
DNA: TGTGCCAGCCCGGGACTAGCGGGAGGGTGGGCCGGGGAGCTGTTTTTT

size: many
J: TRBJ2-7
D: TRBD1
length: 13
V: TRBV13
CDR3: CASTTGGSYEQYF
DNA: TGTGCCAGCACGACAGGGGGCTCCTACGAGCAGTACTTC

size: NA
J: TRBJ2-5
D: NA
length: 13
V: TRBV7-4
CDR3: CASSPDAEETQYF
DNA: TGTGCCAGCAGCCCTGATGCCGAAGAGACCCAGTACTTC

size: few
J: TRBJ1-1
D: NA
length: 14
V: TRBV3-1
CDR3: CASSQGTGNTEAFF
DNA: TGTGCCAGCAGCCAAGGTACAGGGAACACTGAAGCTTTCTTT

size: many
J: TRBJ1-2
D: NA
length: 15
V: TRBV28
CDR3: CASSSGGHSRYGYTF
DNA: TGTGCCAGCAGTTCGGGGGGCCACAGCCGCTATGGCTACACCTTC

size: few
J: TRBJ1-2
D: NA
length: 16
V: TRBV6-1
CDR3: CASSEILQVANYGYTF
DNA: TGTGCCAGCAGTGAAATACTGCAGGTAGCTAACTATGGCTACACCTTC

size: few
J: TRBJ2-5
D: TRBD2
length: 15
V: TRBV20-1
CDR3: CSATSGTPAGETQYF
DNA: TGCAGTGCCACCTCCGGGACTCCAGCGGGGGAGACCCAGTACTTC

size: few
J: TRBJ1-2
D: NA
length: 15
V: TRBV28
CDR3: CASSLGLTGDYGYTF
DNA: TGTGCCAGCAGTTTGGGACTCACGGGAGATTATGGCTACACCTTC

size: many
J: TRBJ1-1
D: NA
length: 15
V: TRBV5-4
CDR3: CASSLDLQVNTEAFF
DNA: TGTGCCAGCAGCTTGGACCTCCAGGTGAACACTGAAGCTTTCTTT

size: many
J: TRBJ1-1
D: TRBD1
length: 14
V: TRBV7-9
CDR3: CASSSQGAGTEAFF
DNA: TGTGCCAGCAGCTCCCAGGGGGCAGGTACTGAAGCTTTCTTT

size: many
J: TRBJ1-2
D: NA
length: 15
V: TRBV10-3
CDR3: CAISVDRQGSYGYTF
DNA: TGTGCCATCAGTGTTGATCGGCAGGGCAGCTATGGCTACACCTTC

size: many
J: TRBJ2-1
D: TRBD1
length: 13
V: TRBV2
CDR3: CASSRQGVNEQFF
DNA: TGTGCCAGCAGTCGACAGGGCGTCAATGAGCAGTTCTTC

size: many
J: TRBJ1-1
D: NA
length: 15
V: TRBV7-9
CDR3: CASSFGGYTNTEAFF
DNA: TGTGCCAGCAGCTTTGGGGGGTACACGAACACTGAAGCTTTCTTT

size: many
J: TRBJ2-2
D: TRBD2
length: 16
V: TRBV28
CDR3: CASSSEREEHTGELFF
DNA: TGTGCCAGCAGTTCGGAGCGGGAGGAACACACCGGGGAGCTGTTTTTT

size: many
J: TRBJ1-1
D: NA
length: 13
V: TRBV25-1
CDR3: CASSDRKNAEAFF
DNA: TGTGCCAGCAGTGATAGAAAAAATGCTGAAGCTTTCTTT

size: many
J: TRBJ2-4
D: NA
length: 12
V: TRBV29-1
CDR3: CSAFKGRNIQYF
DNA: TGCAGCGCCTTTAAGGGTCGGAACATTCAGTACTTC

size: many
J: TRBJ2-5
D: TRBD2
length: 18
V: TRBV11-2
CDR3: CASSLKGPLAGGAETQYF
DNA: TGTGCCAGCAGCTTAAAGGGACCCCTAGCGGGGGGCGCTGAGACCCAGTACTTC